This T cell receptor beta chain appears in the sequencing data of a study of cytomegalovirus exposure and HLA in healthy donors. The V gene lost 3 bases and the J gene lost 2 bases, with 13 bases spanning the gap. CDR1 is LNHDA, CDR2 SQIVND, per germline (reference sequence). This CDR3 spans 15 amino acids. Regarding the study as a whole: Within the data, a cluster of highly shared sequence variants was likely a sequencing artifact.

13 Jbeta primers and 60 Vbeta primers were used for the PCR. The assay was immunoSEQ multiplex PCR, and TCRdb's table has in-frame clones only and misses some. The top ten clones hold 1.2% of a sample with approximately 170,000 clones, over 80% of them seen once. As regards this clone: Its cognate antigen is unknown.

The receptor was isolated from a boy aged 2 to 10 in good health and CMV-seronegative. The chain carries TRBV19 and TRBJ2-5; D unclear. Material: PBMCs. The CDR3 region is CASSMGRQTQETQYF. CDR3 coding DNA: TGTGCCAGTAGTATGGGCCGGCAGACACAAGAGACCCAGTACTTC.